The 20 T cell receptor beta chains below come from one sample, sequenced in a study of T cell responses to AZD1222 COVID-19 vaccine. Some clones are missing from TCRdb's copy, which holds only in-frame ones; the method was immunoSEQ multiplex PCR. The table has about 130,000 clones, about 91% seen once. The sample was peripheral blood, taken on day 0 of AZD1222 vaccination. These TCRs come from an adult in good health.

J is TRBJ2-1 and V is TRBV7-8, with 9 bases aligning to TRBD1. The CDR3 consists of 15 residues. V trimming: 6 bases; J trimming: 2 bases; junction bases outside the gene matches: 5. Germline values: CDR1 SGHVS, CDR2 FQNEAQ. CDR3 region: CASSQQGAAYNEQFF. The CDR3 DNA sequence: TGTGCCAGCAGTCAACAGGGGGCGGCCTACAATGAGCAGTTCTTC.

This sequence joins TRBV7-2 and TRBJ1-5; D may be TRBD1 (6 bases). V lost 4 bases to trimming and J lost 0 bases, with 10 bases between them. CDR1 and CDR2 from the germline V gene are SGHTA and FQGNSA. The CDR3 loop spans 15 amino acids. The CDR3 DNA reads TGTGCCAGCAGCTGGGCAGGGGATAGCAATCAGCCCCAGCATTTT. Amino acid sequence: CASSWAGDSNQPQHF. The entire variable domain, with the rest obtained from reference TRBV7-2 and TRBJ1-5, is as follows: GAGVSQSPSNKVTEKGKDVELRCDPISGHTALYWYRQSLGQGLEFLIYFQGNSAPDKSGLPSDRFSAERTGGSVSTLTIQRTQQEDSAVYLCASSWAGDSNQPQHFGDGTRLSIL.

The CDR3 is CASSTKTSGVQETQYF. CDR3 bases: TGTGCCAGCAGCACAAAGACTAGCGGAGTCCAAGAGACCCAGTACTTC. The rearrangement links TRBV7-9 to TRBJ2-5; TRBD2 matches 9 bases. J gave up 1 base and V 5 bases, and 8 bases lay outside the gene matches. There are 16 residues in the CDR3. Germline V gene sequence: CDR1 SEHNR, CDR2 FQNEAQ (reference sequence).

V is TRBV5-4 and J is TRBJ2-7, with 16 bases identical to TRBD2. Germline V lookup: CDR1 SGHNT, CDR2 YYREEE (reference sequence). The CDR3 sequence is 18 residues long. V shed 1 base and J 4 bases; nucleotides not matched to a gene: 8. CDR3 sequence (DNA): TGTGCCAGCAGCTTGTGGGGACTAGCGGGGGGGCTCGATTACGAGCAGTACTTC. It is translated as CASSLWGLAGGLDYEQYF. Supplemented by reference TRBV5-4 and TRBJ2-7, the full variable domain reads ETGVTQSPTHLIKTRGQQVTLRCSSQSGHNTVSWYQQALGQGPQFIFQYYREEENGRGNFPPRFSGLQFPNYSSELNVNALELDDSALYLCASSLWGLAGGLDYEQYFGPGTRLTVT.

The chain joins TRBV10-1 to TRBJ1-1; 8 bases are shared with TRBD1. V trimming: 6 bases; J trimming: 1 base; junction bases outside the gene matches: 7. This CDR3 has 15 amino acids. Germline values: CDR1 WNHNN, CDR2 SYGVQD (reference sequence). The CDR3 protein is CASSEGGQENTEAFF. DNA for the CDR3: TGCGCCAGCAGCGAAGGGGGACAGGAGAACACTGAAGCTTTCTTT.

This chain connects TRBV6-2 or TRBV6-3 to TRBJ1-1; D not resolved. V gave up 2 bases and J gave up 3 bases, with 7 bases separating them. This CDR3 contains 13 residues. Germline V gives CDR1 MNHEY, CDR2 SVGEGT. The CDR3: CASSYARDTEAFF. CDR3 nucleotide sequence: TGTGCCAGCAGTTACGCGCGGGACACTGAAGCTTTCTTT.

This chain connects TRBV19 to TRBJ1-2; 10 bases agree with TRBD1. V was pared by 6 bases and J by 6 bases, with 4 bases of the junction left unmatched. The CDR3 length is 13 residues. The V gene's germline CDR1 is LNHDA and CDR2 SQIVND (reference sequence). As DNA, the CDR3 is TGTGCCAGTAGGACCGGGACAGGGGATGGCTACACCTTC. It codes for CASRTGTGDGYTF.

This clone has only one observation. This CDR3 reads CTSSQDGTSGQFF. The CDR3 bases are TGCACCAGCAGCCAAGATGGGACTAGCGGGCAGTTCTTC. This chain uses TRBV1 with TRBJ2-1; the D call of TRBD2 is as the table states it, not checked on the DNA. TRBV1 is reported as a pseudogene. CDR3 length: 13 residues.

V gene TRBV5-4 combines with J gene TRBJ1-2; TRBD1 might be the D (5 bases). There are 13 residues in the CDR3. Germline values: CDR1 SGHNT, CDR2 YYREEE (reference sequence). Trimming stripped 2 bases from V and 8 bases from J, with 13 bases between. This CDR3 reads CASSFEGADGYTF. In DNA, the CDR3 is TGTGCCAGCAGCTTTGAAGGGGCGGACGGCTACACCTTC. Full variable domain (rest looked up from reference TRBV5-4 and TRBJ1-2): ETGVTQSPTHLIKTRGQQVTLRCSSQSGHNTVSWYQQALGQGPQFIFQYYREEENGRGNFPPRFSGLQFPNYSSELNVNALELDDSALYLCASSFEGADGYTFGSGTRLTVV.

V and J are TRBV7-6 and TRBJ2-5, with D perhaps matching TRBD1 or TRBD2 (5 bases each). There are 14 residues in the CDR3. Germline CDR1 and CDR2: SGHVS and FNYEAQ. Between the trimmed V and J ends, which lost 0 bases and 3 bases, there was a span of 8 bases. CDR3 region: CASSLAWGKETQYF. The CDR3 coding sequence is TGTGCCAGCAGCTTAGCCTGGGGGAAAGAGACCCAGTACTTC.

CDR3 bases: TGTGCCAGCAGCTCCGACCCTCGACAGGTTTGGTCACCCCTCCACTTT. Its translation: CASSSDPRQVWSPLHF. The chain carries TRBV5-4 and TRBJ1-6; maybe TRBD1 (6 bases). This CDR3 comprises 16 residues. The germline V gene encodes CDR1 SGHNT and CDR2 YYREEE (reference sequence). Trimming took 3 bases from V and 10 from J, leaving 20 bases between them. The whole variable domain, remainder taken from reference TRBV5-4 and TRBJ1-6, is ETGVTQSPTHLIKTRGQQVTLRCSSQSGHNTVSWYQQALGQGPQFIFQYYREEENGRGNFPPRFSGLQFPNYSSELNVNALELDDSALYLCASSSDPRQVWSPLHFGNGTRLTVT.

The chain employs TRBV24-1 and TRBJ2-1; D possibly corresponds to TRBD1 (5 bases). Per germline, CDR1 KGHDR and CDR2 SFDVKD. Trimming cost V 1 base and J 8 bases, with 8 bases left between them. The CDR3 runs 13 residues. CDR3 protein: CATSDFVGDEQFF. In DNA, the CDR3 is TGTGCCACCAGTGATTTTGTAGGGGATGAGCAGTTCTTC.

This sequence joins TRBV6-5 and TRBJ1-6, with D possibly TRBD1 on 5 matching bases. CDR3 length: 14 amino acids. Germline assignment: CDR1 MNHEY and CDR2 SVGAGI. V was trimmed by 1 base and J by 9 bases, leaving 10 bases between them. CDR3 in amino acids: CASSYWPRGSPLHF. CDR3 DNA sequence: TGTGCCAGCAGTTACTGGCCGAGGGGTTCACCCCTCCACTTT.

CDR3 in amino acids: CVRSLESGTDAPYEQYF. CDR3 bases: TGTGTCAGAAGCTTAGAATCCGGGACTGATGCCCCCTACGAGCAGTACTTC. The V call is TRBV7-5, the J call TRBJ2-7; the table's D call TRBD2 went unverified against the DNA. TRBV7-5 is listed as a pseudogene. This CDR3 region has 17 residues.

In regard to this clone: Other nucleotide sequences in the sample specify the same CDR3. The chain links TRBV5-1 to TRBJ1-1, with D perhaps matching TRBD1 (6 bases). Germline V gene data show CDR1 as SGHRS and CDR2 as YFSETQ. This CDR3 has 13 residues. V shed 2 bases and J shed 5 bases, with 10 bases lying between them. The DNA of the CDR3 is TGCGCCAGCAGCTTAGGGGGGGAGACTGAAGCTTTCTTT. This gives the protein CASSLGGETEAFF. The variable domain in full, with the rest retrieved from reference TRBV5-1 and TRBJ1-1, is KAGVTQTPRYLIKTRGQQVTLSCSPISGHRSVSWYQQTPGQGLQFLFEYFSETQRNKGNFPGRFSGRQFSNSRSEMNVSTLELGDSALYLCASSLGGETEAFFGQGTRLTVV.

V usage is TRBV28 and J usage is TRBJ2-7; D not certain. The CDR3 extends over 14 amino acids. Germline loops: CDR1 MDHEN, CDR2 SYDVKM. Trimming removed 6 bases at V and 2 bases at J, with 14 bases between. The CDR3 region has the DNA TGTGCCAGCAGAACTTCCCTAGGGACCTACGAGCAGTACTTC. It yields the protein CASRTSLGTYEQYF.

The CDR3, as DNA: TGTGCCAGCAGTGAAACAGGGCTGGGCTATCTTAACTATGGCTACACCTTC. Its translation: CASSETGLGYLNYGYTF. The chain combines TRBV25-1 with TRBJ1-2; a possible D gene is TRBD1 (6 bases). The germline gives CDR1 MGHDK, CDR2 SYGVNS. The CDR3 contains 17 residues. Trimming removed 2 bases from V and 1 base from J, with 17 bases in between.

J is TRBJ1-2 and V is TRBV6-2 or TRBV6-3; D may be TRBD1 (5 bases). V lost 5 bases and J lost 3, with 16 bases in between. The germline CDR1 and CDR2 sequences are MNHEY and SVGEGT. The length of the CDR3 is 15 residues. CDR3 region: CASSQTRTNYYGYTF. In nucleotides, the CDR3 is TGTGCCAGCAGTCAAACACGGACAAACTACTATGGCTACACCTTC.

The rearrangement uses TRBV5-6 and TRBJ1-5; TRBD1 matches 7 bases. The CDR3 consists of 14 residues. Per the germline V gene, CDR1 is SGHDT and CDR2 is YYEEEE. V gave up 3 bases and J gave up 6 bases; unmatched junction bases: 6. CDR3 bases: TGTGCCAGCAGCTCGACAGGGCTCGGTCAGCCCCAGCATTTT. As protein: CASSSTGLGQPQHF.

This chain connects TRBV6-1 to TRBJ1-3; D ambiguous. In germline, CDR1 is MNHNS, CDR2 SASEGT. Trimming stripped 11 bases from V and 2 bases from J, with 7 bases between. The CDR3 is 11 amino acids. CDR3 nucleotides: TGTGCCGCTGCGGCTGGAAACACCATATATTTT. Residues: CAAAAGNTIYF.